These 8 T cell receptor beta chains were sequenced from one sample in a study of response to subunit inactivated influenza vaccine. One entry per CDR3 protein, called by TCRdb with MiXCR from the RT-PCR reads. Here the sample spans 450,000 to 600,000 distinct CDR3 sequences, around 8% being singletons. The starting material was PBMCs from blood, obtained around 2 years after vaccination. Receptor source: a man aged 50 to 69 who received an inactivated influenza vaccine.

This clonotype has only a few counts. The V and J genes are TRBV7-8 and TRBJ2-1, with D possibly TRBD2 on 5 matching bases. The CDR3 has 10 amino acids. Trimming left V 5 bases short and J 14 bases short, with 10 bases between. Germline V gene lookup returns CDR1 SGHVS and CDR2 FQNEAQ. The CDR3 DNA is TGTGCCAGCAGCGTACTAGAAAAGTTCTTC. Its translation is CASSVLEKFF.

There are a few counts of this clonotype. The chain carries TRBV25-1 and TRBJ1-4, with D perhaps TRBD1 (5 bases). From germline, CDR1 is MGHDK and CDR2 SYGVNS. This CDR3 is built from 12 residues. The ends were cut back, 4 bases at V and 10 bases at J, with 10 bases in the middle. In DNA, the CDR3 is TGTGCCAGCAGTGGGGACCGGGGAAAACTGTTTTTT. It encodes CASSGDRGKLFF.

This clonotype appeared many times. The chain employs TRBV25-1 and TRBJ2-1; 7 nucleotides line up with TRBD2. J was trimmed by 5 bases and V by 3 bases; bases with no gene match: 10. In germline, CDR1 is MGHDK, CDR2 SYGVNS. The CDR3 sequence is 16 residues long. CDR3 sequence reads: CASSDPRLASHNEQFF. For the CDR3, the DNA is TGTGCCAGCAGTGACCCTCGACTAGCTTCCCACAATGAGCAGTTCTTC. The variable domain in full, completed from reference TRBV25-1 and TRBJ2-1, reads EADIYQTPRYLVIGTGKKITLECSQTMGHDKMYWYQQDPGMELHLIHYSYGVNSTEKGDLSSESTVSRIRTEHFPLTLESARPSHTSQYLCASSDPRLASHNEQFFGPGTRLTVL.

The J gene is TRBJ2-5, the V gene TRBV11-2; no firm D call. V was cut by 0 bases and J by 5 bases, with 10 bases left in between. The germline V gene encodes CDR1 SGHAT and CDR2 FQNNGV. The CDR3 contains 14 residues. The CDR3 nucleotides are TGTGCCAGCAGCTTAGATTGGTTTGTGGAGACCCAGTACTTC. Translated, it gives CASSLDWFVETQYF.

The sample holds a few counts of this clonotype. The J gene is TRBJ2-1, the V gene TRBV6-2 or TRBV6-3; the D is unclear. Germline V gene data show CDR1 as MNHEY and CDR2 as SVGEGT. V gave up 6 bases and J gave up 0 bases, with 12 bases separating them. The CDR3 runs to 15 residues. This CDR3 reads CASSRSFSSYNEQFF. CDR3 nucleotide sequence: TGTGCCAGCAGCCGGTCTTTTTCCTCCTACAATGAGCAGTTCTTC.

Ten or more counts support this clonotype. This chain links TRBV5-1 with TRBJ2-1; D is tentatively TRBD1 or TRBD2 (5 bases each). The V gene's germline CDR1 is SGHRS and CDR2 YFSETQ. With 5 bases removed from V and 5 bases from J, the gap between germline ends came to 8 bases. The CDR3 has 12 residues. The CDR3 is CASRRGHNEQFF. CDR3 bases: TGCGCCAGCAGGAGGGGACACAATGAGCAGTTCTTC.

V gene TRBV4-3 combines with J gene TRBJ1-3, with D hard to call. V was shortened by 0 bases and J by 7 bases, with 13 bases between the two germline ends. The germline V gene has CDR1 LGHNA and CDR2 YSLEER. The CDR3 consists of 15 residues. The chain's CDR3 is CASSQELSVGNTIYF. As DNA, the CDR3 is TGCGCCAGCAGCCAAGAACTGTCTGTCGGGAACACCATATATTTT.

This clonotype was counted at least ten times. The chain uses TRBV6-2 or TRBV6-3 and TRBJ2-7, with D hard to call. The CDR3 length is 14 residues. V shed 2 bases and J shed 0 bases, with 8 bases lying between them. The V gene's germline CDR1 is MNHEY and CDR2 SVGEGT. CDR3 region: CASSYGLTSYEQYF. CDR3 bases: TGTGCCAGCAGTTACGGGCTGACCTCCTACGAGCAGTACTTC.